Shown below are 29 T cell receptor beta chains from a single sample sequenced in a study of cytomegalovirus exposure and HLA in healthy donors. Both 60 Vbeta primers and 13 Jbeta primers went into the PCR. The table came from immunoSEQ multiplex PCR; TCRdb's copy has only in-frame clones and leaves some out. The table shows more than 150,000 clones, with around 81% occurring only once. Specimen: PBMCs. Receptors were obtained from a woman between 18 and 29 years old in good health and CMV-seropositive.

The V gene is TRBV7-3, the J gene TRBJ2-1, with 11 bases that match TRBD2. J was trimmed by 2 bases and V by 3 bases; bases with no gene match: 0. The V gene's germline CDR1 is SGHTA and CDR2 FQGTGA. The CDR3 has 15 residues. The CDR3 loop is CASSLTSGAYNEQFF. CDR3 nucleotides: TGTGCCAGCAGCTTGACTAGCGGGGCCTACAATGAGCAGTTCTTC.

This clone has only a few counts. The CDR3 loop reads CASSQARDSGNTIYF. The DNA for the CDR3 is TGTGCCAGCAGCCAAGCCCGGGACTCTGGAAACACCATATATTTT. The V gene is TRBV4-2, the J gene TRBJ1-3; D gene unclear. Germline-derived CDR1 and CDR2 are LGHNA and YNFKEQ. This CDR3 is built from 15 residues. Trimming removed 1 base at V and 0 bases at J, with 7 bases between.

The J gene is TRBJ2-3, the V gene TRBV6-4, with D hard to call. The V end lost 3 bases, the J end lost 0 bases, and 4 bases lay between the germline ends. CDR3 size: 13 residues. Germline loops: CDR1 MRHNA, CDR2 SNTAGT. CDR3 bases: TGTGCCAGCAGTGAATCTAGCACAGATACGCAGTATTTT. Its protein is CASSESSTDTQYF.

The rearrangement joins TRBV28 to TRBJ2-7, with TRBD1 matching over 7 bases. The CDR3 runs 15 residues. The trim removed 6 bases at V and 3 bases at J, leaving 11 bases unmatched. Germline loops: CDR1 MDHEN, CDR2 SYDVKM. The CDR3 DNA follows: TGTGCCAGCAGCTCCGGCCGGGACAGTTACTACGAGCAGTACTTC. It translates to CASSSGRDSYYEQYF.

CDR3 loop: CASSLGSSGGAGYEQYV. The CDR3 nucleotides read TGTGCCAGCAGCCTGGGTTCTAGCGGGGGGGCTGGGTACGAGCAGTACGTC. The V gene is TRBV7-2, the J gene TRBJ2-7; 12 nucleotides agree with TRBD2. Trimming removed 5 bases from V and 4 bases from J; junction bases left unmatched: 12. The germline V gene has CDR1 SGHTA and CDR2 FQGNSA. The CDR3 contains 17 residues.

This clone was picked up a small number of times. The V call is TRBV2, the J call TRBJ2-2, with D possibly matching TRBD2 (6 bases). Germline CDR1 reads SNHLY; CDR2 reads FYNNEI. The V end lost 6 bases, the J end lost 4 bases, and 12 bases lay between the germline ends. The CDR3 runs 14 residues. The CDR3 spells CASSVVTSTGELFF. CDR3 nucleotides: TGTGCCAGCAGCGTCGTGACTAGCACCGGGGAGCTGTTTTTT. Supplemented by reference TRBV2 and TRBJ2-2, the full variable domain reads EPEVTQTPSHQVTQMGQEVILRCVPISNHLYFYWYRQILGQKVEFLVSFYNNEISEKSEIFDDQFSVERPDGSNFTLKIRSTKLEDSAMYFCASSVVTSTGELFFGEGSRLTVL.

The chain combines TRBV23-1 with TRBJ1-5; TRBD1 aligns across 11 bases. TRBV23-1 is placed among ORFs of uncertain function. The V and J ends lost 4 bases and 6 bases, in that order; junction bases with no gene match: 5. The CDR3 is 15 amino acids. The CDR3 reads CASSPRTGGVQPQHF. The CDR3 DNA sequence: TGCGCCAGCAGTCCGAGGACAGGGGGCGTTCAGCCCCAGCATTTT.

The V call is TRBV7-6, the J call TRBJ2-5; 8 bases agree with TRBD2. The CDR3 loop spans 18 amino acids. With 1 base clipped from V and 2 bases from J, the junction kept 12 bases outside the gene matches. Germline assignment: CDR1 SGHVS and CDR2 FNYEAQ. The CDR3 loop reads CASSLGIAGWEQQETQYF. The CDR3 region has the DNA TGTGCCAGCAGCTTAGGGATAGCGGGGTGGGAGCAACAAGAGACCCAGTACTTC.

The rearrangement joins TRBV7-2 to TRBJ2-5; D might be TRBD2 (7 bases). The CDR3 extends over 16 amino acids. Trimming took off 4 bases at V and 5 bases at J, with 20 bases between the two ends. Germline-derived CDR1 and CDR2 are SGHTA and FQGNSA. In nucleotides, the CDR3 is TGTGCCAGCAGCTCCCCAGGAGGGGGGGCCGGGGAGACCCAGTACTTC. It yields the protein CASSSPGGGAGETQYF.

CDR3 coding DNA: TGTGCCAGCAGCCAGGGATACAACTATGGCTACACCTTC. It codes for CASSQGYNYGYTF. This sequence joins TRBV5-6 and TRBJ1-2; TRBD1 might be the D (5 bases). The CDR3 totals 13 residues. Germline CDR1 and CDR2: SGHDT and YYEEEE. The V and J ends lost 4 bases and 2 bases respectively, with 9 bases between them.

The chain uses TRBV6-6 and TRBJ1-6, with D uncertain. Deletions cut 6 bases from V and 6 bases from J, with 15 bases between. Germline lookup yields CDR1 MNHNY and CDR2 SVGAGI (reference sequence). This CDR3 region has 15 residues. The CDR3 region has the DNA TGTGCCAGCAGCCAAAACAGAAACACTAATTCACCCCTCCACTTT. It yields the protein CASSQNRNTNSPLHF.

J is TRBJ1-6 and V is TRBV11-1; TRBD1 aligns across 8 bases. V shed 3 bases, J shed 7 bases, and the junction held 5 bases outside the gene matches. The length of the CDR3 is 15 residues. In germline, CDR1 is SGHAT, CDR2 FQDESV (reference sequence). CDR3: CASSFRTGRNSPLHF. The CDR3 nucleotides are TGTGCCAGCAGCTTCCGGACAGGGAGAAATTCACCCCTCCACTTT.

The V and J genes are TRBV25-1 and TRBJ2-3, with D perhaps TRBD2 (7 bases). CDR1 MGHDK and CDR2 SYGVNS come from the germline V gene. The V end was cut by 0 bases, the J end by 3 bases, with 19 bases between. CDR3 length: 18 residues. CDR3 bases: TGTGCCAGCAGTGAATATCTGATGTCCGGGGGGCATACAGATACGCAGTATTTT. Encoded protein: CASSEYLMSGGHTDTQYF.

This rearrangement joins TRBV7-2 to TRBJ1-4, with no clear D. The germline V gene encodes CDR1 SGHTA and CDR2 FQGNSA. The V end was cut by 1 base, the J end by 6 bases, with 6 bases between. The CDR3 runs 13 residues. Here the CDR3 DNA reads TGTGCCAGCAGCTTAGTGGGCGATGAAAAACTGTTTTTT. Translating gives CASSLVGDEKLFF.

In nucleotides, the CDR3 is TGTGCCACCAGCCCAGACAGGGCAAGCACTGAAGCTTTCTTT. As protein: CATSPDRASTEAFF. The J gene is TRBJ1-1, the V gene TRBV15; 7 positions match TRBD1. V lost 5 bases, J lost 4 bases, and 7 bases stayed unmatched. CDR3 length equals 14 residues. Germline CDR1 is LNHNV and CDR2 is YYDKDF (reference sequence). The entire variable domain, with the rest obtained from reference TRBV15 and TRBJ1-1, is as follows: DAMVIQNPRYQVTQFGKPVTLSCSQTLNHNVMYWYQQKSSQAPKLLFHYYDKDFNNEADTPDNFQSRRPNTSFCFLDIRSPGLGDTAMYLCATSPDRASTEAFFGQGTRLTVV.

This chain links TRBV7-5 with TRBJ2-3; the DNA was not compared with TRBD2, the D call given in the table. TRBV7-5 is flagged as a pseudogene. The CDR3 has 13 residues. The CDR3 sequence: CVSGRERSDTQYF. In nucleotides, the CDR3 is TGTGTCTCGGGGCGGGAAAGATCAGATACGCAGTATTTT.

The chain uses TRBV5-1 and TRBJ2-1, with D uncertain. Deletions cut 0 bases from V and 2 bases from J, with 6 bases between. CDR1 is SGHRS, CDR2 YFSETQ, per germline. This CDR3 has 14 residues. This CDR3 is CASSLDTTYNEQFF. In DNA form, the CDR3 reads TGCGCCAGCAGCTTGGACACCACCTACAATGAGCAGTTCTTC.

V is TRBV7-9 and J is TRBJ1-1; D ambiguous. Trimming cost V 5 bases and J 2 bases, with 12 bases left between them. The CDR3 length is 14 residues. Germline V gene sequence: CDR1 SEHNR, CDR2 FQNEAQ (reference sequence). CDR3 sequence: CASSVTGSNTEAFF. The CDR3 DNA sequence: TGTGCCAGCAGCGTCACCGGGAGTAACACTGAAGCTTTCTTT.

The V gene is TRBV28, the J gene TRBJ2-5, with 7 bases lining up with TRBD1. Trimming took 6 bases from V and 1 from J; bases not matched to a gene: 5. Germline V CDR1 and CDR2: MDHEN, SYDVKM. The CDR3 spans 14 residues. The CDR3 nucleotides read TGTGCCAGCAGGGACAGGCCATTCCAAGAGACCCAGTACTTC. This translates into CASRDRPFQETQYF.

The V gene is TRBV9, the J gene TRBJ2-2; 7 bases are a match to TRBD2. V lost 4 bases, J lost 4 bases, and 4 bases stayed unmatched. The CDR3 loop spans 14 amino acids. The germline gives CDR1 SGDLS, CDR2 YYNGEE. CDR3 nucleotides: TGTGCCAGCAGCACCCCGGGAGGCACCGGGGAGCTGTTTTTT. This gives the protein CASSTPGGTGELFF.

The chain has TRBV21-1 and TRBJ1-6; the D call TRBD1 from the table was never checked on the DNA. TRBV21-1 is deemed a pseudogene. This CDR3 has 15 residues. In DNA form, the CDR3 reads TGTGCCAGCATCGTACCGGGACAGTATAATTCACCCCTCCACTTT. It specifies CASIVPGQYNSPLHF.

Here the CDR3 reads CAPPNNSSGQVPTEAFF. The DNA of the CDR3 is TGTGCCCCGCCCAACAACTCATCAGGACAGGTGCCCACTGAAGCTTTCTTT. This chain links TRBV10-3 with TRBJ1-1; 7 nucleotides match TRBD1. V lost 11 bases and J lost 4; bases outside the gene matches: 22. The germline V gene encodes CDR1 ENHRY and CDR2 SYGVKD. The CDR3 sequence is 17 residues long.

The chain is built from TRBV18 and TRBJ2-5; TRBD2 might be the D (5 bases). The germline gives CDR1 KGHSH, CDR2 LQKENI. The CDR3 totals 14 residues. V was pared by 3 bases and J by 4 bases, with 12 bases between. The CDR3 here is CASSPPLGGETQYF. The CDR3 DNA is TGTGCCAGCTCACCCCCGCTAGGAGGAGAGACCCAGTACTTC.

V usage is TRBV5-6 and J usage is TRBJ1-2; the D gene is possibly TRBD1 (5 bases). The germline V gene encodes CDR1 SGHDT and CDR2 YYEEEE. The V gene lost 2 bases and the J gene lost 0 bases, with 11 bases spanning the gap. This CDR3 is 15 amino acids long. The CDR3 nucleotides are TGTGCCAGCAGCTTTCGGACACATACTAACTATGGCTACACCTTC. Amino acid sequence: CASSFRTHTNYGYTF. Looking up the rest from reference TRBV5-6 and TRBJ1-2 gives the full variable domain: DAGVTQSPTHLIKTRGQQVTLRCSPKSGHDTVSWYQQALGQGPQFIFQYYEEEERQRGNFPDRFSGHQFPNYSSELNVNALLLGDSALYLCASSFRTHTNYGYTFGSGTRLTVV.

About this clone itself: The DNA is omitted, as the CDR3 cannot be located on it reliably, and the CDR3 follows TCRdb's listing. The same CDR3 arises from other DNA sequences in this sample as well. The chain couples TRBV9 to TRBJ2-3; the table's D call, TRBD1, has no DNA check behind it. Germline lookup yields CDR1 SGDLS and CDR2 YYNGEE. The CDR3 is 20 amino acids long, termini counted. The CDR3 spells CASSGTLDKGSPPITDTQYF.

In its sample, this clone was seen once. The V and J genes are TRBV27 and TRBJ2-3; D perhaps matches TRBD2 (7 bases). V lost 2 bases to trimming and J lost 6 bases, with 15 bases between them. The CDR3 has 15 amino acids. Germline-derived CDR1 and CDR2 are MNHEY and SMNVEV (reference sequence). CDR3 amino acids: CASSLGAGAGDTQYF. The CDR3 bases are TGTGCCAGCAGTTTAGGGGCGGGGGCTGGGGATACGCAGTATTTT.

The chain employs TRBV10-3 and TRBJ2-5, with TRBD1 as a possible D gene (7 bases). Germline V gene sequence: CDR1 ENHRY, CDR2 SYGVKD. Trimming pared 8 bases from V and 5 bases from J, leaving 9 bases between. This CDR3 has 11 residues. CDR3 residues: CAIAGGETQYF. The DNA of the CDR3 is TGTGCCATCGCAGGGGGGGAGACCCAGTACTTC.

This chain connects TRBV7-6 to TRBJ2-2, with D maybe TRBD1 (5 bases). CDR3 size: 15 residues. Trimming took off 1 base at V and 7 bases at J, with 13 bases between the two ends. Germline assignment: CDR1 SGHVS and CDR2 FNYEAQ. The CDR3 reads CASSLVVGAHGELFF. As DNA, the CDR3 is TGTGCCAGCAGCTTAGTGGTAGGGGCCCACGGGGAGCTGTTTTTT.

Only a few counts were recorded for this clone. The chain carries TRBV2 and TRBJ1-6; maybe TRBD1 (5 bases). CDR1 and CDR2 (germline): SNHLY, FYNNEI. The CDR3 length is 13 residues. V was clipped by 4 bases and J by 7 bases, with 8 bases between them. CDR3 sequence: CASSATANSPLHF. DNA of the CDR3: TGTGCCAGCAGTGCGACAGCAAATTCACCCCTCCACTTT. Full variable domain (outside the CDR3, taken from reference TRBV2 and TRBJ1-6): EPEVTQTPSHQVTQMGQEVILRCVPISNHLYFYWYRQILGQKVEFLVSFYNNEISEKSEIFDDQFSVERPDGSNFTLKIRSTKLEDSAMYFCASSATANSPLHFGNGTRLTVT.